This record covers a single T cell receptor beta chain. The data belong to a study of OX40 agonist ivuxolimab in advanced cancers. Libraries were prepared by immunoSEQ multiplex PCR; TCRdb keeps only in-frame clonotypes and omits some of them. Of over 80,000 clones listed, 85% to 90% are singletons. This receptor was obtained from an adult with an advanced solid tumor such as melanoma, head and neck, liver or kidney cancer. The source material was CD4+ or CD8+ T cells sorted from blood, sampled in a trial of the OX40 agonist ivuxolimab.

CDR3 residues: CASSLQGFGYNEQFF. The CDR3 DNA sequence: TGCGCCAGCAGCCTTCAGGGCTTCGGGTACAATGAGCAGTTCTTC. The chain carries TRBV5-1 and TRBJ2-1; maybe TRBD1 (5 bases). The CDR3 is 15 residues long. V was cut by 4 bases and J by 4 bases, with 15 bases left in between. Germline CDR1 SGHRS, CDR2 YFSETQ.